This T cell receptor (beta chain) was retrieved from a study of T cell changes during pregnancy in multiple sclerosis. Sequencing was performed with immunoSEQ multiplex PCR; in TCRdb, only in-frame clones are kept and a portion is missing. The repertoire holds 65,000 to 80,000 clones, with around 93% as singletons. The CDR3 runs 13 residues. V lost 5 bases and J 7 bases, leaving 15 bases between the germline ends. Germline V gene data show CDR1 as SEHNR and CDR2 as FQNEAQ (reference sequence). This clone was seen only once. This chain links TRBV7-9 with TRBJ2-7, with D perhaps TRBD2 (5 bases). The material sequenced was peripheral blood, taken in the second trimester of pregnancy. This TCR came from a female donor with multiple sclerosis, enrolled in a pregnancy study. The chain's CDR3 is CASSIGLALEQYF. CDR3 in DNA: TGTGCCAGCAGCATTGGACTGGCCCTAGAGCAGTACTTC. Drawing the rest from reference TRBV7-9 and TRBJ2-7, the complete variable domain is DTGVSQNPRHKITKRGQNVTFRCDPISEHNRLYWYRQTLGQGPEFLTYFQNEAQLEKSRLLSDRFSAERPKGSFSTLEIQRTEQGDSAMYLCASSIGLALEQYFGPGTRLTVT.